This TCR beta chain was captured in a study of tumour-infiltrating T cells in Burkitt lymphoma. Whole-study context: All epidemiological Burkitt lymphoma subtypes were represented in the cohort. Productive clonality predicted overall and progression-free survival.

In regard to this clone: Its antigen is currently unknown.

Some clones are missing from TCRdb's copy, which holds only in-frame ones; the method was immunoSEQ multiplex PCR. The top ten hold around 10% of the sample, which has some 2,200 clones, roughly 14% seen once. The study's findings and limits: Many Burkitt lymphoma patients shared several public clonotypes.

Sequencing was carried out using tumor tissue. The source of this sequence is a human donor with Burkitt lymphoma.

CDR3 in DNA: TGCGCCAGCAGCGCGGACAGGTTGGGGGCCAACGTCCTGACTTTC. Translating gives CASSADRLGANVLTF. The chain is built from TRBV5-1 and TRBJ2-6; TRBD1 aligns across 7 bases. Germline trimming cut 4 bases from V and 4 bases from J; bases unmatched to any gene: 5. This CDR3 contains 15 residues. CDR1 is SGHRS and CDR2 is YFSETQ in the germline V gene.